These 32 T cell receptor beta chains share one sample of origin, sequenced in a study of blood T cell repertoires in COVID-19 (TCRdb year 2020). Library preparation employed the immunoSEQ multiplex PCR assay. TCRdb stores this immuneACCESS table with in-frame sequences only. Part of the clones is absent; in the studies checked, under half of the shortfall reflects unresolved V genes, and no reason is known for the rest. The sample table contains about 260,000 clones; only one count was recorded for about 87% of them. The ten largest clonotypes hold less than 1.6% of the sample. The sequenced material came from peripheral blood. Receptors originate from a woman in her 40s who had recovered from COVID-19.

This rearrangement joins TRBV19 to TRBJ2-1, with D unclear. The V end was cut by 5 bases, the J end by 3 bases, with 14 bases between. CDR3 length: 15 residues. Germline V gene lookup returns CDR1 LNHDA and CDR2 SQIVND (reference sequence). CDR3 in DNA: TGTGCCAGTAGTCACTCTAGTGGCAACTACAATGAGCAGTTCTTC. Translating gives CASSHSSGNYNEQFF.

The CDR3 nucleotides are TGTGCCAGCAGCCCAAGGGGGGGGCAGCCCCAGCATTTT. Its translation: CASSPRGGQPQHF. This rearrangement joins TRBV7-2 to TRBJ1-5; D is perhaps TRBD1 (6 bases). Germline assignment: CDR1 SGHTA and CDR2 FQGNSA. V was pared by 5 bases and J by 7 bases, with 12 bases between. The CDR3 sequence is 13 residues long.

This chain links TRBV9 with TRBJ2-5, with 8 bases matching TRBD2. Trimming took 0 bases from V and 2 from J; bases not matched to a gene: 3. This CDR3 region has 15 residues. The V gene's germline CDR1 is SGDLS and CDR2 YYNGEE. The CDR3 protein is CASSVEPGGQETQYF. CDR3 coding DNA: TGTGCCAGCAGCGTAGAGCCGGGGGGGCAAGAGACCCAGTACTTC.

V is TRBV24-1 and J is TRBJ2-1; D is possibly TRBD1 (6 bases). V lost 3 bases and J lost 10, with 15 bases in between. CDR3 size: 14 residues. Germline V gene sequence: CDR1 KGHDR, CDR2 SFDVKD. The CDR3 DNA reads as TGTGCCACCAGTGATGACAACAGGGTAGGGGAGCAGTTCTTC. Its translation is CATSDDNRVGEQFF.

The chain links TRBV30 to TRBJ1-6, with 8 bases identical to TRBD1. The germline CDR1 and CDR2 sequences are GTSNPN and SVGIG (reference sequence). J gave up 10 bases and V 2 bases, and 4 bases lay outside the gene matches. The CDR3 contains 13 residues. The chain's CDR3 is CAWSLTGESPLHF. CDR3 bases: TGTGCCTGGAGTTTGACAGGGGAGTCACCCCTCCACTTT. The variable domain in full, with the rest retrieved from reference TRBV30 and TRBJ1-6, is SQTIHQWPATLVQPVGSPLSLECTVEGTSNPNLYWYRQAAGRGLQLLFYSVGIGQISSEVPQNLSASRPQDRQFILSSKKLLLSDSGFYLCAWSLTGESPLHFGNGTRLTVT.

The chain has TRBV19 and TRBJ2-2; weak D call: TRBD1 (6 bases). Looked up from germline, CDR1 is LNHDA and CDR2 is SQIVND (reference sequence). The CDR3 extends over 14 amino acids. Trimming took 8 bases from V and 5 from J, leaving 15 bases between them. In DNA form, the CDR3 reads TGTGCCAGTGGGACACCGTTTGGGACCGGGGAGCTGTTTTTT. It encodes CASGTPFGTGELFF.

The V and J genes are TRBV19 and TRBJ2-7; tentatively, D is TRBD2 (5 bases). This CDR3 is 13 amino acids long. The V end lost 7 bases, the J end lost 2 bases, and 12 bases lay between the germline ends. Germline V gene lookup returns CDR1 LNHDA and CDR2 SQIVND (reference sequence). The CDR3 reads CASTGRATYEQYF. The CDR3 DNA is TGTGCCAGTACGGGAAGGGCCACCTACGAGCAGTACTTC. Filled out from reference TRBV19 and TRBJ2-7, the complete variable domain reads DGGITQSPKYLFRKEGQNVTLSCEQNLNHDAMYWYRQDPGQGLRLIYYSQIVNDFQKGDIAEGYSVSREKKESFPLTVTSAQKNPTAFYLCASTGRATYEQYFGPGTRLTVT.

V gene TRBV19 combines with J gene TRBJ1-3; D gene ambiguous. Germline V CDR1 and CDR2: LNHDA, SQIVND (reference sequence). Trimming pared 6 bases from V and 1 base from J, leaving 4 bases between. This CDR3 spans 12 amino acids. CDR3 nucleotides: TGTGCCAGTAGCCAATCTGGAAACACCATATATTTT. Its protein is CASSQSGNTIYF.

This clone was picked up one time. CDR3 sequence (DNA): TGTGCCAGCCGCAGGGGCCTGAACACTGAAGCTTTCTTT. Translating gives CASRRGLNTEAFF. The J gene is TRBJ1-1, the V gene TRBV5-6, with a possible D match to TRBD1 (6 bases). Between the trimmed V and J ends, which lost 7 bases and 0 bases, there was a span of 10 bases. This CDR3 contains 13 residues. Germline-derived CDR1 and CDR2 are SGHDT and YYEEEE.

The chain employs TRBV28 and TRBJ1-3, with D unresolved. Trimming cost V 2 bases and J 2 bases, with 10 bases left between them. Germline V gene lookup returns CDR1 MDHEN and CDR2 SYDVKM. The CDR3 sequence is 15 residues long. The CDR3 DNA sequence: TGTGCCAGCAGTTTAGGGAGGGTGGCTGGAAACACCATATATTTT. It codes for CASSLGRVAGNTIYF.

V is TRBV18 and J is TRBJ1-1, with TRBD1 matching over 8 bases. Germline V gene data show CDR1 as KGHSH and CDR2 as LQKENI. After removal of 6 bases from V and 8 bases from J, the junction contained 14 bases not matched to a gene. The CDR3 covers 15 residues. The chain's CDR3 is CASSPDQGASPEAFF. The CDR3 nucleotides read TGTGCCAGCTCCCCTGACCAGGGGGCTTCCCCGGAAGCTTTCTTT.

V is TRBV3-1 (or the pseudogene TRBV3-2) and J is TRBJ2-1, with a tentative D call TRBD2 (5 bases). The CDR3 loop spans 18 amino acids. V shed 3 bases and J shed 0 bases, with 18 bases lying between them. The germline V gene has CDR1 LGHDT and CDR2 YNNKEL (reference sequence). CDR3 in amino acids: CASSHSRPGLDSYNEQFF. Here the CDR3 DNA reads TGTGCCAGCAGCCACTCAAGACCCGGACTTGACTCCTACAATGAGCAGTTCTTC.

This clone was seen a single time. CDR3 nucleotides: TGTGCCAGCAGCTTGGGCGAGGGAAGGAGCAATCAGCCCCAGCATTTT. It specifies CASSLGEGRSNQPQHF. The chain combines TRBV5-5 with TRBJ1-5; the D is unclear. This CDR3 spans 16 amino acids. Deletions cut 0 bases from V and 1 base from J, with 11 bases between. Germline assignment: CDR1 SGHKS and CDR2 YYEKEE (reference sequence).

This clone was detected a few times. In nucleotides, the CDR3 is TGTGCCAGCAGCCTGAACACACTCGCCGCGGGTTCACCCCTCCACTTT. It codes for CASSLNTLAAGSPLHF. This chain uses TRBV5-5 with TRBJ1-6; D not resolved. The CDR3 extends over 16 amino acids. The germline V gene has CDR1 SGHKS and CDR2 YYEKEE (reference sequence). Trimming stripped 4 bases from V and 9 bases from J, with 20 bases between.

This chain connects TRBV7-2 to TRBJ2-7; no clear D. CDR1 SGHTA and CDR2 FQGNSA come from the germline V gene. Trimming removed 1 base from V and 3 bases from J, with 13 bases in between. There are 15 residues in the CDR3. Written as DNA, the CDR3 is TGTGCCAGCAGCTTAGGGTACGGAGCGTTCTACGAGCAGTACTTC. Residues: CASSLGYGAFYEQYF.

This sequence joins TRBV24-1 and TRBJ2-5; 7 bases agree with TRBD1. The V gene end was trimmed by 4 bases and the J gene end by 2 bases; junction bases not matched to a gene: 6. The CDR3 has 15 amino acids. CDR1 is KGHDR, CDR2 SFDVKD, per germline. The DNA of the CDR3 is TGTGCCACCAGTGACTTCAGACAGGGTCAAGAGACCCAGTACTTC. Translating gives CATSDFRQGQETQYF.

The chain couples TRBV7-2 to TRBJ2-1, with 7 bases fitting TRBD2. The CDR3 loop spans 12 amino acids. J lost 10 bases, V lost 7 bases, and 7 bases had no gene match. The germline V gene has CDR1 SGHTA and CDR2 FQGNSA. CDR3 sequence reads: CASTPFGREQFF. In nucleotides, the CDR3 is TGTGCCAGCACCCCTTTCGGGAGGGAGCAGTTCTTC.

This sequence joins TRBV5-5 and TRBJ1-5, with 7 nucleotides matching TRBD1. The V and J ends lost 1 base and 7 bases, in that order; junction bases with no gene match: 2. The V gene's germline CDR1 is SGHKS and CDR2 YYEKEE (reference sequence). The CDR3 is made up of 13 amino acids. CDR3 DNA: TGTGCCAGCAGCTTGCAGGGGGACCAGCCCCAGCATTTT. It translates to CASSLQGDQPQHF.

The chain carries TRBV5-4 and TRBJ2-3, with TRBD2 matching over 13 bases. The germline gives CDR1 SGHNT, CDR2 YYREEE (reference sequence). V lost 4 bases, J lost 2 bases, and 4 bases stayed unmatched. The CDR3 sequence is 16 residues long. The CDR3 spells CASSVTSGGPTDTQYF. The CDR3 coding sequence is TGTGCCAGCAGCGTGACTAGCGGGGGGCCCACAGATACGCAGTATTTT. Full variable domain (missing parts from reference TRBV5-4 and TRBJ2-3): ETGVTQSPTHLIKTRGQQVTLRCSSQSGHNTVSWYQQALGQGPQFIFQYYREEENGRGNFPPRFSGLQFPNYSSELNVNALELDDSALYLCASSVTSGGPTDTQYFGPGTRLTVL.

The chain uses TRBV5-5 and TRBJ1-1; D unresolved. The CDR3 loop spans 16 amino acids. Germline V gene data show CDR1 as SGHKS and CDR2 as YYEKEE (reference sequence). Trimming shortened V by 3 bases and J by 0 bases, and 15 bases separated the two germline ends. The CDR3 nucleotides read TGTGCCAGCAGCTGGGCCGATGGTCTGATGAACACTGAAGCTTTCTTT. Translated, it gives CASSWADGLMNTEAFF.

The chain joins TRBV5-8 to TRBJ1-1; no definite D call. V was shortened by 4 bases and J by 4 bases, with 14 bases between the two germline ends. The CDR3 length is 14 residues. CDR1 and CDR2 from the germline V gene are SGHTS and YDEGEE. The CDR3 nucleotides read TGTGCCAGCAGCCCGGGGTGGCTCGGCACTGAAGCTTTCTTT. Translating gives CASSPGWLGTEAFF.

CDR3 loop: CASSPYRGGRETQYF. Here the CDR3 DNA reads TGTGCCAGCAGCCCCTACAGGGGTGGGAGAGAGACCCAGTACTTC. The chain joins TRBV9 to TRBJ2-5; 7 nucleotides match TRBD1. The CDR3 is 15 amino acids. The V gene end was trimmed by 4 bases and the J gene end by 4 bases; junction bases not matched to a gene: 10. Germline V gives CDR1 SGDLS, CDR2 YYNGEE.

This chain links TRBV5-1 with TRBJ2-2; tentative D call: TRBD1 (5 bases). The CDR3 sequence is 14 residues long. V lost 0 bases to trimming and J lost 6 bases, with 9 bases between them. Germline-derived CDR1 and CDR2 are SGHRS and YFSETQ. Here the CDR3 reads CASSLVPGSGELFF. In DNA form, the CDR3 reads TGCGCCAGCAGCTTGGTTCCAGGGTCCGGGGAGCTGTTTTTT.

The V call is TRBV6-4, the J call TRBJ1-1; D is unresolved. There are 13 residues in the CDR3. Between the trimmed V and J ends, which lost 0 bases and 4 bases, there was a span of 6 bases. Germline V gene lookup returns CDR1 MRHNA and CDR2 SNTAGT. CDR3 residues: CASSDSRGTEAFF. CDR3 DNA: TGTGCCAGCAGTGACTCCCGGGGCACTGAAGCTTTCTTT.

This chain joins TRBV5-6 and TRBJ2-2, with a weak D call TRBD1 (6 bases). This CDR3 spans 15 amino acids. With 2 bases removed from V and 1 base from J, the gap between germline ends came to 9 bases. Germline V lookup: CDR1 SGHDT, CDR2 YYEEEE. The CDR3 loop is CASSFADRNTGELFF. The CDR3, as DNA: TGTGCCAGCAGCTTTGCGGACAGGAACACCGGGGAGCTGTTTTTT.

The chain employs TRBV7-8 and TRBJ1-1, with D unclear. Germline CDR1 reads SGHVS; CDR2 reads FQNEAQ. V shed 7 bases and J shed 6 bases, with 21 bases lying between them. The CDR3 runs to 15 residues. The CDR3 is CASMSGPGSGPEAFF. CDR3 DNA: TGTGCCAGCATGTCTGGCCCTGGCTCTGGCCCTGAAGCTTTCTTT.

This clone has only one observation. V usage is TRBV11-3 and J usage is TRBJ2-2; no clear D. Germline V lookup: CDR1 SGHNT, CDR2 YENEEA. This CDR3 region has 12 residues. Trimming removed 5 bases from V and 6 bases from J, with 7 bases in between. CDR3 loop: CASSPRSGELFF. CDR3 bases: TGTGCCAGCAGCCCCAGATCCGGGGAGCTGTTTTTT.

The chain employs TRBV3-1 (or the pseudogene TRBV3-2) and TRBJ2-1; the match to TRBD2 covers 9 bases. Germline values: CDR1 LGHDT, CDR2 YNNKEL (reference sequence). This CDR3 is built from 17 residues. Germline trimming cut 0 bases from V and 5 bases from J; bases unmatched to any gene: 8. CDR3 loop: CASSQDLAGLWDNEQFF. The CDR3 bases are TGTGCCAGCAGCCAAGACCTAGCGGGGTTATGGGACAATGAGCAGTTCTTC.

V is TRBV15 and J is TRBJ1-1; tentative D call: TRBD1 (6 bases). Trimming took 0 bases from V and 1 from J, leaving 15 bases between them. The CDR3 has 17 amino acids. Germline V gene lookup returns CDR1 LNHNV and CDR2 YYDKDF (reference sequence). For the CDR3, the DNA is TGTGCCACCAGCAGAGATCCGGGGAGCAGGGGGAACACTGAAGCTTTCTTT. Residues: CATSRDPGSRGNTEAFF.

The chain combines TRBV5-1 with TRBJ1-1; no firm D call. Trimming cost V 7 bases and J 5 bases, with 18 bases left between them. From germline, CDR1 is SGHRS and CDR2 YFSETQ. The CDR3 extends over 14 amino acids. The CDR3: CASAPGGPLTEAFF. CDR3 in DNA: TGCGCCAGCGCCCCCGGCGGCCCCTTAACTGAAGCTTTCTTT. The full variable domain, rest sourced from reference TRBV5-1 and TRBJ1-1, is KAGVTQTPRYLIKTRGQQVTLSCSPISGHRSVSWYQQTPGQGLQFLFEYFSETQRNKGNFPGRFSGRQFSNSRSEMNVSTLELGDSALYLCASAPGGPLTEAFFGQGTRLTVV.

This chain links TRBV14 with TRBJ2-3; D gene unclear. Germline CDR1 and CDR2: SGHDN and FVKESK. The V gene lost 0 bases and the J gene lost 1 base, with 5 bases spanning the gap. The CDR3 sequence is 14 residues long. CDR3 sequence: CASSQELGTDTQYF. The CDR3 DNA reads TGTGCCAGCAGCCAAGAACTTGGCACAGATACGCAGTATTTT.

The V call is TRBV6-5, the J call TRBJ1-1; D perhaps matches TRBD1 (6 bases). The germline V gene has CDR1 MNHEY and CDR2 SVGAGI. The V and J ends lost 7 bases and 2 bases respectively, with 11 bases between them. CDR3 length equals 13 residues. CDR3 coding DNA: TGTGCCAGCAAAGGGGGGGGCAACACTGAAGCTTTCTTT. Translating gives CASKGGGNTEAFF.